The 6 T cell receptor beta chains presented below share a single source sample, sequenced in a study of Graves' ophthalmopathy and Graves' hyperthyroidism. Amplifying from RNA transcripts, the study obtained TCR beta CDR3 regions. First-round RT-PCR with HTBI primers preceded a second-round multiplex PCR. TCRdb re-analysed the multiplex PCR reads in MiXCR, keeping a single row per CDR3 protein. The sample gives approximately 330,000 distinct CDR3 sequences, roughly 16% of which show up once; about 12% is in the top ten. Sequenced material: peripheral blood. The receptor source for this set is an adult man with Graves' ophthalmopathy.

This clonotype was observed many times. The rearrangement uses TRBV5-4 and TRBJ1-2; D might be TRBD1 (5 bases). The V gene lost 4 bases and the J gene lost 2 bases, with 9 bases spanning the gap. The CDR3 contains 13 residues. CDR1 is SGHNT, CDR2 YYREEE, per germline (reference sequence). The CDR3 bases are TGTGCCAGCAGCCATGACAGAAACTATGGCTACACCTTC. Translation gives CASSHDRNYGYTF.

Many counts were recorded for this clonotype. The V gene is TRBV12-3 or TRBV12-4, the J gene TRBJ2-5, with D perhaps matching TRBD1 (6 bases). The ends were cut back, 2 bases at V and 5 bases at J, with 9 bases in the middle. The CDR3 is made up of 13 amino acids. As DNA, the CDR3 is TGTGCCAGCAGTTTAAACCAGGGGGAGACCCAGTACTTC. It codes for CASSLNQGETQYF.

In its sample, this clonotype was seen many times. This clone may be a read error of a much larger clone one base away. V usage is TRBV30 and J usage is TRBJ1-1; possible D gene TRBD1, 5 bases. Germline CDR1 is GTSNPN and CDR2 is SVGIG (reference sequence). This CDR3 region has 14 residues. Trimming took off 8 bases at V and 6 bases at J, with 22 bases between the two ends. CDR3 in amino acids: CAGQVEGFDAEAFF. The DNA of the CDR3 is TGTGCCGGCCAAGTCGAGGGGTTTGACGCTGAAGCTTTCTTT.

Many counts were recorded for this clonotype. V is TRBV20-1 and J is TRBJ1-1, with 11 bases that match TRBD1. From germline, CDR1 is DFQATT and CDR2 SNEGSKA (reference sequence). This CDR3 comprises 15 residues. J lost 11 bases, V lost 0 bases, and 11 bases had no gene match. The CDR3 sequence is CSARDYGTGGDLAFF. Written as DNA, the CDR3 is TGCAGTGCTAGAGATTACGGGACAGGGGGAGATCTGGCTTTCTTT.

CDR3 sequence reads: CSAAGLAGAGAYEQYF. CDR3 bases: TGCAGTGCTGCCGGACTAGCGGGGGCCGGGGCTTACGAGCAGTACTTC. This chain connects TRBV20-1 to TRBJ2-7, with 13 bases fitting TRBD2. The V gene's germline CDR1 is DFQATT and CDR2 SNEGSKA (reference sequence). CDR3 length equals 16 residues. V gave up 5 bases and J gave up 4 bases; unmatched junction bases: 11.

This clonotype showed up just a few times. J is TRBJ1-2 and V is TRBV6-1, with D maybe TRBD1 (5 bases). This CDR3 has 13 amino acids. CDR1 and CDR2 (germline): MNHNS, SASEGT. With 3 bases removed from V and 1 base from J, the gap between germline ends came to 6 bases. The CDR3 DNA sequence: TGTGCCAGCAGTGAGGGGGATAACTATGGCTACACCTTC. This translates into CASSEGDNYGYTF.